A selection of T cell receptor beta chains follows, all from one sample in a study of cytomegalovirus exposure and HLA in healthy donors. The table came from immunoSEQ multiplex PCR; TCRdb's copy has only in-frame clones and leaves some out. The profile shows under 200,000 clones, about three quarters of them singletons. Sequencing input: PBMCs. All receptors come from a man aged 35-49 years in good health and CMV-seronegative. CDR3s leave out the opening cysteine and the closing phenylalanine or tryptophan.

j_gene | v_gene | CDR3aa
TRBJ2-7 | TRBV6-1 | ASSEIAGRSYEQY
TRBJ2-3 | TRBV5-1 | ASSSGAGGIGTDTQY
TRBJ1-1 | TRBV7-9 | ASSGMGQGMTEAF
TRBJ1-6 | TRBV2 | ASSEILAPGSYNSPLH
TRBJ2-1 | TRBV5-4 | ASSFGSPDEQF
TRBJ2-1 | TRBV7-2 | ASSPGLVKGNEQF
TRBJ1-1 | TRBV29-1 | SVVRGDDGEAF
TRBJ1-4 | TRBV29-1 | SAPYQGDDEKLF
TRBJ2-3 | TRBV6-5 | ASTKPGGTDTQY
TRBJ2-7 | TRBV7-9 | ASSPLGGTSYEQY
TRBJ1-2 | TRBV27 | ASSPTGPGFYGYT
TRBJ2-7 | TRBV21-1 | ASSKRWTGSPYEQY
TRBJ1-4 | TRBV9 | ASSASFRASNEKLF
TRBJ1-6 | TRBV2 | ASTGLINSPLH
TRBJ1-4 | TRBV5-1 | ASSLEGTANEKLF